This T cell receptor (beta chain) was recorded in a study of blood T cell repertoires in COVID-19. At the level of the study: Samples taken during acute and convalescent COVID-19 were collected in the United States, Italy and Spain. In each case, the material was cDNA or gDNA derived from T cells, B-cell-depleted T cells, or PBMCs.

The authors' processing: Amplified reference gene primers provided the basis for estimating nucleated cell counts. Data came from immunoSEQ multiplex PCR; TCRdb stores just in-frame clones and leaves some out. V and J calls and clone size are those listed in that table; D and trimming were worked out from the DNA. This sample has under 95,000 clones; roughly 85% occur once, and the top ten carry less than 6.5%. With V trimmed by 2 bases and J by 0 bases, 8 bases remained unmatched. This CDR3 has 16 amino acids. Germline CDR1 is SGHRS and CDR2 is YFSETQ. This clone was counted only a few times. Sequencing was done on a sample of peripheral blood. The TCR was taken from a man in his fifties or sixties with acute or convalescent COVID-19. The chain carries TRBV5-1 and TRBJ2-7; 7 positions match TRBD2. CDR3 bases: TGCGCCAGCAGCTTTTGGGGGGGACGCCTCTCCTACGAGCAGTACTTC. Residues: CASSFWGGRLSYEQYF.